This T cell receptor beta chain is from a study of blood T cells in healthy people across ages. For the study at large: Template switching recovered approximately one barcoded beta molecule for every two T cells. Study conclusions and caveats: Among T cells, TCR beta diversity per million cells dropped roughly linearly as age rose. A conclusive naive versus antigen-experienced comparison was prevented by the unsorted PBMCs.

Remarks on this clonotype: What it binds is unknown. Relative to the germline gene, one junction end is altered; a read error may explain this.

A second roughly 6 to 12 cycle PCR used barcoded and J-beta primers. TCRdb re-analysed the 5' RACE reads in MiXCR, keeping a single row per CDR3 protein. The sample holds hundreds of thousands of distinct CDR3 sequences; 35% to 45% are singletons and the top ten take about 20%. The donors, healthy Caucasians from Russia, were aged 6 to 90. This CDR3 spans 14 amino acids. In germline, CDR1 is SGDLS, CDR2 YYNGEE. The specimen was blood. This receptor was obtained from a woman aged 55-70 years in good health. The V and J genes are TRBV9 and TRBJ2-5, with 9 positions matching TRBD2. This CDR3 reads CASNVLSGSREQYF. The CDR3 DNA sequence: TGTGCCAGCAACGTACTTAGCGGGAGTAGGGAGCAGTACTTC.